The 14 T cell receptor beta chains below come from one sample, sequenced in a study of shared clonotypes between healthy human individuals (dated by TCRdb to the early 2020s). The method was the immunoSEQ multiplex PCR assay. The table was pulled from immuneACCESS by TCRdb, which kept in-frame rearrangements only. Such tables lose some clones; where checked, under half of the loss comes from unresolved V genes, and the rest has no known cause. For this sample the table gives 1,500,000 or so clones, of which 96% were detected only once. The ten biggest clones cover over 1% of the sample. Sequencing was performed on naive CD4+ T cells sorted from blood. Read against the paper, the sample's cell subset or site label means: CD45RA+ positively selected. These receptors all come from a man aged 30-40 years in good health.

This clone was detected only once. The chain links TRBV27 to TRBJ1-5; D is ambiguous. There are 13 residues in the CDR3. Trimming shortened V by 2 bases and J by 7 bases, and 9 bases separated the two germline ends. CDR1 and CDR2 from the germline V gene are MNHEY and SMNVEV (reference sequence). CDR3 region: CASSLTGLQPQHF. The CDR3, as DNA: TGTGCCAGCAGTTTAACGGGTTTGCAGCCCCAGCATTTT.

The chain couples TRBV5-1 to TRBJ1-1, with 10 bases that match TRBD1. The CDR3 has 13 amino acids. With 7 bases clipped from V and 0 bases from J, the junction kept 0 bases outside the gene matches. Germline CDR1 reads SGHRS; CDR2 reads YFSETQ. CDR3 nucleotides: TGCGCCAGCGGGACAGGGGTGAACACTGAAGCTTTCTTT. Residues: CASGTGVNTEAFF.

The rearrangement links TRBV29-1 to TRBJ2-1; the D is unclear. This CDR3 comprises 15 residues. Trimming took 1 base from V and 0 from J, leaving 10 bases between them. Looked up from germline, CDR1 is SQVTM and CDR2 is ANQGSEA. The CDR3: CSVEGSVDSYNEQFF. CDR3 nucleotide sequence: TGCAGCGTTGAAGGATCCGTGGACTCCTACAATGAGCAGTTCTTC.

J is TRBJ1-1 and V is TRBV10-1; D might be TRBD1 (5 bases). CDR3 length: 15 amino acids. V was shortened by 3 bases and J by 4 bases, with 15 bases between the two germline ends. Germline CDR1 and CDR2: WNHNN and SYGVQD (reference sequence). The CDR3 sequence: CASSEERGPFTEAFF. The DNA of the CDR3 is TGCGCCAGCAGTGAAGAGAGGGGTCCATTCACTGAAGCTTTCTTT.

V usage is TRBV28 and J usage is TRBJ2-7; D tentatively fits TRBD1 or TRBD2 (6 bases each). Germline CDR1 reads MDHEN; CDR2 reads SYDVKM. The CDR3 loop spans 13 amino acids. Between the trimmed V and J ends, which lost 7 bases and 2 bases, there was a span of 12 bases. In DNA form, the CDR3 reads TGTGCCAGCACTATTGGGGGGCCCTACGAGCAGTACTTC. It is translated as CASTIGGPYEQYF.

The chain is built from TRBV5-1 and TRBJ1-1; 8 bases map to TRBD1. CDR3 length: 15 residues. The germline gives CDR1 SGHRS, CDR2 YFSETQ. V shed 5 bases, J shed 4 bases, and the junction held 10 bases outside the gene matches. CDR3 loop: CASRVTGTGSTEAFF. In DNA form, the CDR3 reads TGCGCCAGCAGAGTAACCGGGACAGGAAGCACTGAAGCTTTCTTT.

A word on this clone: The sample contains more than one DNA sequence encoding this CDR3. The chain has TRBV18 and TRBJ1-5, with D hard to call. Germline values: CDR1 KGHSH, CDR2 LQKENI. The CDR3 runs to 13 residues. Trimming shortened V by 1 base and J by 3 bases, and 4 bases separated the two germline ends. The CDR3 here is CASSPLPNQPQHF. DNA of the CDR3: TGTGCCAGCTCACCACTTCCCAATCAGCCCCAGCATTTT.

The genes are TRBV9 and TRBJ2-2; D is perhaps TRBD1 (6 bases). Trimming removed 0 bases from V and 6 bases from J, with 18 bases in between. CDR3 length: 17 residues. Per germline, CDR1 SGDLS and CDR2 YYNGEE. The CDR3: CASSVVSGGQLPGELFF. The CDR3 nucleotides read TGTGCCAGCAGCGTAGTATCAGGAGGACAGTTGCCCGGGGAGCTGTTTTTT.

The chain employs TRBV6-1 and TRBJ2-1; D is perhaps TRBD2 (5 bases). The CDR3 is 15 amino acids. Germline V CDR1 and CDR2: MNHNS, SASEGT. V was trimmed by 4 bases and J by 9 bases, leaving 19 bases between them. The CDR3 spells CASSVMRAGPSEQFF. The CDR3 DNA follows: TGTGCCAGCAGTGTTATGCGGGCGGGCCCGAGTGAGCAGTTCTTC.

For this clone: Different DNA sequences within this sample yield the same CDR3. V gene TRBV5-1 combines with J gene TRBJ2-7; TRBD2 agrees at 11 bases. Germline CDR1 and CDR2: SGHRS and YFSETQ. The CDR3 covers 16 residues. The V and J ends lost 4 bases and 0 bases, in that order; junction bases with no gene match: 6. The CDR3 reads CASSPGLAGSSYEQYF. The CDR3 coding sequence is TGCGCCAGCAGCCCAGGACTAGCGGGCAGCTCCTACGAGCAGTACTTC.

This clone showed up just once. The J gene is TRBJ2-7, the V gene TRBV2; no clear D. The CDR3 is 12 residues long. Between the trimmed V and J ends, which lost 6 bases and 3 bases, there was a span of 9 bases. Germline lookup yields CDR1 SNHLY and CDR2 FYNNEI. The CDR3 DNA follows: TGTGCCAGCAGGATGGTAGGCTACGAGCAGTACTTC. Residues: CASRMVGYEQYF.

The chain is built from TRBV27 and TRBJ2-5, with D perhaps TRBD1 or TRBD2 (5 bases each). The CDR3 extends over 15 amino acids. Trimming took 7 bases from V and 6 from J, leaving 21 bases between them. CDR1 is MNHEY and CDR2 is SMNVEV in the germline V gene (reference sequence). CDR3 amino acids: CASIPNGAHQKTQYF. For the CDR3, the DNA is TGTGCCAGCATCCCTAACGGGGCCCATCAAAAGACCCAGTACTTC.

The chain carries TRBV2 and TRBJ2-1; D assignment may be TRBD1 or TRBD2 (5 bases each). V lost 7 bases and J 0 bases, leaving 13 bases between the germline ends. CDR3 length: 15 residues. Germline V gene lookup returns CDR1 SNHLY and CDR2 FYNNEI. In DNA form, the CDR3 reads TGTGCCAGCAAGCCGAGGGGTCACTCCTACAATGAGCAGTTCTTC. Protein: CASKPRGHSYNEQFF.

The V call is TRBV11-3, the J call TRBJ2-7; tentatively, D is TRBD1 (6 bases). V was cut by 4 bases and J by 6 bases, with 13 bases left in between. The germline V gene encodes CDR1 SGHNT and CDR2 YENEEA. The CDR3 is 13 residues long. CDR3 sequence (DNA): TGTGCCAGCAGCTCTATCCAGGGGAGCGAGCAGTACTTC. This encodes CASSSIQGSEQYF.